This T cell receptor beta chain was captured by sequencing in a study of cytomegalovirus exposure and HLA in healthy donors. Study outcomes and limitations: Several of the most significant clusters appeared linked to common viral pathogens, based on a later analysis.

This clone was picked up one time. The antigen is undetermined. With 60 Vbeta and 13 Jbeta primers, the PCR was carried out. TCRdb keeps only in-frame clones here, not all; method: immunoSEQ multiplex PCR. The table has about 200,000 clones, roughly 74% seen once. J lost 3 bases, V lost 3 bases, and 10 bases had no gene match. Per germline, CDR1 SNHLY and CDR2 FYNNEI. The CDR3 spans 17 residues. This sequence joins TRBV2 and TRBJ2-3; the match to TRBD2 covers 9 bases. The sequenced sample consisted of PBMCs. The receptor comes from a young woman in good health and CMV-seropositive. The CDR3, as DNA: TGTGCCAGCAGTGATATGGTAGCGGGGGTCCTGACAGATACGCAGTATTTT. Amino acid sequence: CASSDMVAGVLTDTQYF.